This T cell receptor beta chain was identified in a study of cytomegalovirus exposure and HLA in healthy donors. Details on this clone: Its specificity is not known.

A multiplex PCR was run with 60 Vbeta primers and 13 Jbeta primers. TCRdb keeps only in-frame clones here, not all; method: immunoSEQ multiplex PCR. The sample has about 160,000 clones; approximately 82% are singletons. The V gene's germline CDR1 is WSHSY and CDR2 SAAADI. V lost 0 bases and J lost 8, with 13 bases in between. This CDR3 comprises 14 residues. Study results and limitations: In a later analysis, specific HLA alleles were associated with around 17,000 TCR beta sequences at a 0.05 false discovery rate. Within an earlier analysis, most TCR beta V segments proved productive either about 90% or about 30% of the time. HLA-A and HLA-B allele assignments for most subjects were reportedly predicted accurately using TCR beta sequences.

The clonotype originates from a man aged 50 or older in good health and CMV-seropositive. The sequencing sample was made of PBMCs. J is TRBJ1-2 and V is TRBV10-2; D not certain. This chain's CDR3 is CASSESRAYGGYTF. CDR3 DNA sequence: TGCGCCAGCAGTGAGTCGAGGGCATATGGAGGCTACACCTTC.